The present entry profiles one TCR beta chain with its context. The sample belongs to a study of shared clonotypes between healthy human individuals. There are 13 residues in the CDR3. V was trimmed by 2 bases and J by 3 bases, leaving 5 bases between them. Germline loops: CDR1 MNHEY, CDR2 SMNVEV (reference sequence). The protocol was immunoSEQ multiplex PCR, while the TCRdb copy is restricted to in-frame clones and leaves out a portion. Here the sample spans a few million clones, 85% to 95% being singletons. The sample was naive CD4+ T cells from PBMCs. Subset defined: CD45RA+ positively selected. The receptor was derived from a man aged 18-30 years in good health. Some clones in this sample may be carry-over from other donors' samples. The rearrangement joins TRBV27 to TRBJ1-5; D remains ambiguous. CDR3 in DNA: TGTGCCAGCAGTTTAGTGGTCAATCAGCCCCAGCATTTT. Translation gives CASSLVVNQPQHF.